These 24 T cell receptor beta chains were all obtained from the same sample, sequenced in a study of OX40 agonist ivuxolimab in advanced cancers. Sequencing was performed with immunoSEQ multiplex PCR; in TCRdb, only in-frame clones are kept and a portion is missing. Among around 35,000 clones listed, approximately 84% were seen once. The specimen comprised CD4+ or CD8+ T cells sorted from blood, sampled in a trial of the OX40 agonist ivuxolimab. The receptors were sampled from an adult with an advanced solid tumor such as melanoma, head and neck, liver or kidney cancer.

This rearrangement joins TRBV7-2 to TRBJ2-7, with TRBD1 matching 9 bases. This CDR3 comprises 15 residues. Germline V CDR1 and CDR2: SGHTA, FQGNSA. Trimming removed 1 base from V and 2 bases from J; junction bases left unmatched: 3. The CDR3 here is CASSLGHRGPYEQYF. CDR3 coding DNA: TGTGCCAGCAGCTTAGGTCACAGGGGGCCCTACGAGCAGTACTTC.

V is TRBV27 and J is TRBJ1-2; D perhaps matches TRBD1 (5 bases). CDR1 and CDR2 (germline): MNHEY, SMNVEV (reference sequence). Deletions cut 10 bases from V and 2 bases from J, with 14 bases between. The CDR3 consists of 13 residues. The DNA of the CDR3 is TGTGCCACCTACGACAGTCTGAACTATGGCTACACCTTC. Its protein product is CATYDSLNYGYTF.

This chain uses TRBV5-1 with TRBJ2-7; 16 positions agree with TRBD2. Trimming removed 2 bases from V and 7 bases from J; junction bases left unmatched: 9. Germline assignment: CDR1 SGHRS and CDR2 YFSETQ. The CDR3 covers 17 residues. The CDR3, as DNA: TGCGCCAGCAGCTTAGGGACTAGCGGGGGGGCCGTAGGGGAGCAGTACTTC. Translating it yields CASSLGTSGGAVGEQYF.

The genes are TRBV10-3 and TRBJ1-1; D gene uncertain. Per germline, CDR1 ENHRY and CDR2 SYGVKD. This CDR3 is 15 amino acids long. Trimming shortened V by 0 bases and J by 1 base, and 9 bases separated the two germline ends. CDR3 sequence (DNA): TGTGCCATCAGTGAGTCCGGCGCCGAGAACACTGAAGCTTTCTTT. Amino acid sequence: CAISESGAENTEAFF.

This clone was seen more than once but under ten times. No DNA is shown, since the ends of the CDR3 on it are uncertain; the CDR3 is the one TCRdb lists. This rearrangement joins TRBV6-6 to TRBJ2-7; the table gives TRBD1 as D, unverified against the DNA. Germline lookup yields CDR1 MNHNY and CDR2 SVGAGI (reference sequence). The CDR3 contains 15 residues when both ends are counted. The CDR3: CASSYSGTVALGAYF.

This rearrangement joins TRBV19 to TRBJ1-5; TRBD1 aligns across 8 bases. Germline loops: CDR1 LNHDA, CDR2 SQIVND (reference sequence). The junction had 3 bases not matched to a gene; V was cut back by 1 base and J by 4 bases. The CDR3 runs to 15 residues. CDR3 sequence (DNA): TGTGCCAGTAGTATAGGCCAGGGGGCAAATCAGCCCCAGCATTTT. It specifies CASSIGQGANQPQHF.

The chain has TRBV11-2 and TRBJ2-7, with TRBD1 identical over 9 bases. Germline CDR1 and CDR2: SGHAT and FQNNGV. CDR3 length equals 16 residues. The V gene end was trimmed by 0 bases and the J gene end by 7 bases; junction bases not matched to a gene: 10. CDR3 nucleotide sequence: TGTGCCAGCAGCTTAGATATATGGGACAGGGCTAAGGAGCAGTACTTC. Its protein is CASSLDIWDRAKEQYF. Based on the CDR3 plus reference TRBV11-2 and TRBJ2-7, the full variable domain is EAGVAQSPRYKIIEKRQSVAFWCNPISGHATLYWYQQILGQGPKLLIQFQNNGVVDDSQLPKDRFSAERLKGVDSTLKIQPAKLEDSAVYLCASSLDIWDRAKEQYFGPGTRLTVT.

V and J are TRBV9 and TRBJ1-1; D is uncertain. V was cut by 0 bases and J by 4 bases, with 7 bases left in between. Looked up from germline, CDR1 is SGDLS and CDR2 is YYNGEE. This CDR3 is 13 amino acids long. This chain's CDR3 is CASSVGVATEAFF. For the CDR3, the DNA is TGTGCCAGCAGCGTAGGGGTTGCCACTGAAGCTTTCTTT.

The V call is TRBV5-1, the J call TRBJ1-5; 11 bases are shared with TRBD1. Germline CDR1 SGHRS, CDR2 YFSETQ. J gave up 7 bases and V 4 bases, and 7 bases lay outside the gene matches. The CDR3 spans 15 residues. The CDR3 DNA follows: TGCGCCAGCAGCCCGGGGACAGGGGGTTCGCAGCCCCAGCATTTT. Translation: CASSPGTGGSQPQHF.

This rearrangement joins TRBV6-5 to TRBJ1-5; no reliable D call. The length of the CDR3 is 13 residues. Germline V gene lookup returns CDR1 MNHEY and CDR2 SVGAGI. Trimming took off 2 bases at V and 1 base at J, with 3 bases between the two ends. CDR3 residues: CASSYLSNQPQHF. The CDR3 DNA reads TGTGCCAGCAGTTACCTGAGCAATCAGCCCCAGCATTTT.

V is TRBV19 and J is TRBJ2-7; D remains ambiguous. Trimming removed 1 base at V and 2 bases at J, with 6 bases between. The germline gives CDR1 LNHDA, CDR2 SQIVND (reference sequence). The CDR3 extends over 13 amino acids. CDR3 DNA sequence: TGTGCCAGTAGTATAGCCCGGGCCTACGAGCAGTACTTC. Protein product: CASSIARAYEQYF.

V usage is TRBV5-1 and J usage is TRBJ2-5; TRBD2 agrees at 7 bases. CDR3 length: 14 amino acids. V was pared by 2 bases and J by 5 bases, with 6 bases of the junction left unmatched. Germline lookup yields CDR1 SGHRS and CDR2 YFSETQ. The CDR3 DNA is TGCGCCAGCAGCTTTTTCGGGGGAGGGGAGACCCAGTACTTC. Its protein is CASSFFGGGETQYF.

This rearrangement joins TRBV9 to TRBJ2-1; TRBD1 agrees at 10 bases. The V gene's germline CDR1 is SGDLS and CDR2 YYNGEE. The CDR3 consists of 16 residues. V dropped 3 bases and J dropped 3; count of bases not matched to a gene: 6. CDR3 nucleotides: TGTGCCAGCAGCGACGACAGGGGGCAGTTCTACAATGAGCAGTTCTTC. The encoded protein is CASSDDRGQFYNEQFF.

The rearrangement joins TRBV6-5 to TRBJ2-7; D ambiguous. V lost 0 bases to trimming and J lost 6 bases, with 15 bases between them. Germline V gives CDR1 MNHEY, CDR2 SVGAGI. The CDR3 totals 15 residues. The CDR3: CASSYSDARRAEQYF. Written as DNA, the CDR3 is TGTGCCAGCAGTTACTCGGACGCTCGCCGGGCCGAGCAGTACTTC.

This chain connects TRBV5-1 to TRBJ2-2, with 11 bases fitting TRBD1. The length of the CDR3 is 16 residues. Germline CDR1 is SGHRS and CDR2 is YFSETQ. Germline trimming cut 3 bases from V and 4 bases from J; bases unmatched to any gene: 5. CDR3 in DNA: TGCGCCAGCAGCTCCGGGACAGGGGGTATCACCGGGGAGCTGTTTTTT. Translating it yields CASSSGTGGITGELFF.

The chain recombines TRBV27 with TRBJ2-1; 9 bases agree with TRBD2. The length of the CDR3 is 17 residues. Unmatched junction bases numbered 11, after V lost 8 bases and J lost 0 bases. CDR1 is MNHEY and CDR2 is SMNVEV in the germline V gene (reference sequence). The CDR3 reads CASGRADSGGSYNEQFF. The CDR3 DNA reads TGTGCCAGCGGCAGAGCCGATAGCGGGGGCTCCTACAATGAGCAGTTCTTC.

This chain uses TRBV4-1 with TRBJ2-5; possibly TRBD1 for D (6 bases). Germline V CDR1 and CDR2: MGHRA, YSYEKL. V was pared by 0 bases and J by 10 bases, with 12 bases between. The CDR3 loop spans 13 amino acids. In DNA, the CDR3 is TGCGCCAGCAGCCAAGACAGGGGTTGGGTCCAGTACTTC. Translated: CASSQDRGWVQYF.

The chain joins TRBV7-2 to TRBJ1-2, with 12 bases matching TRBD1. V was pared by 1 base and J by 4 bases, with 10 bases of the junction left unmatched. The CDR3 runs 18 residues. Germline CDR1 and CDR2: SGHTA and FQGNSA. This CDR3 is CASSLVPPGQGAIYGYTF. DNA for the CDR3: TGTGCCAGCAGCTTAGTCCCTCCGGGACAGGGGGCTATCTATGGCTACACCTTC.

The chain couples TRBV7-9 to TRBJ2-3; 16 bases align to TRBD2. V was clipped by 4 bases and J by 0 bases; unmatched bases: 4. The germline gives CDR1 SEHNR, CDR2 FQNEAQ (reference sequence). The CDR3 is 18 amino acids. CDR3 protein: CASSSGTSGGASTDTQYF. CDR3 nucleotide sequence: TGTGCCAGCAGCTCCGGGACTAGCGGGGGGGCTAGCACAGATACGCAGTATTTT. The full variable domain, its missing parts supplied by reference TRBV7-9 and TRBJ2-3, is DTGVSQNPRHKITKRGQNVTFRCDPISEHNRLYWYRQTLGQGPEFLTYFQNEAQLEKSRLLSDRFSAERPKGSFSTLEIQRTEQGDSAMYLCASSSGTSGGASTDTQYFGPGTRLTVL.

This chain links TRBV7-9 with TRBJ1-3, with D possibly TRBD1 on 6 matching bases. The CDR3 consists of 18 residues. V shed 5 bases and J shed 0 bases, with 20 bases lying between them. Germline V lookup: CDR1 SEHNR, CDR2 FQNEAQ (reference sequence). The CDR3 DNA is TGTGCCAGCAGCCCCACCTCGGGGGGGGGCTCCTCTGGAAACACCATATATTTT. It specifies CASSPTSGGGSSGNTIYF.

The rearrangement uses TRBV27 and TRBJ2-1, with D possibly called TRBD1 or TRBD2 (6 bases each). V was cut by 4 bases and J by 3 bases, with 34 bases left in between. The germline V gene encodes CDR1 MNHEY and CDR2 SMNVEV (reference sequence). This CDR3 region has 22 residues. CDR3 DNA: TGTGCCAGCAGTTCCCCAGGTCATCAGCTTTTTGGTGGGGGGCCGGGCTACAATGAGCAGTTCTTC. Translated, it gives CASSSPGHQLFGGGPGYNEQFF.

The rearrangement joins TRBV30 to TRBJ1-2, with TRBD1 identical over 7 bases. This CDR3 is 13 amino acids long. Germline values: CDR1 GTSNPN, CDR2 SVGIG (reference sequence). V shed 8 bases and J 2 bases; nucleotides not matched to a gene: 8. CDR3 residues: CAAEQGYNYGYTF. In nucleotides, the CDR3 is TGTGCCGCTGAACAGGGGTACAACTATGGCTACACCTTC.

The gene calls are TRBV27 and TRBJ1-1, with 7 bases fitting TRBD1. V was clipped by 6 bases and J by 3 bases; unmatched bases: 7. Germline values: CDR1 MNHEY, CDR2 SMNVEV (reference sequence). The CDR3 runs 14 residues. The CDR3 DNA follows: TGTGCCAGCAGCAGGGGGGTTACTGACACTGAAGCTTTCTTT. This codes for CASSRGVTDTEAFF.

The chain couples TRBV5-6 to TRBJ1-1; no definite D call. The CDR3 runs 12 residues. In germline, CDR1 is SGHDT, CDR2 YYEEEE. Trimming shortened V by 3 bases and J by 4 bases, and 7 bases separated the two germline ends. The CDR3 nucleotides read TGTGCCAGCAGCTCGGTGGGCACTGAAGCTTTCTTT. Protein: CASSSVGTEAFF.